The 7 T cell receptor beta chains below all came from one sample that was sequenced in a study of control samples from healthy donors and cancer patients. Method: immunoSEQ multiplex PCR; TCRdb's copy keeps in-frame clones and lacks some. The top ten clones hold less than 6% of a sample with about 80,000 clones, 85% to 90% of them seen once. Input material: blood. All receptors come from a man between 50 and 59 years old in good health.

The chain employs TRBV2 and TRBJ1-1, with 7 bases identical to TRBD1. This CDR3 spans 13 amino acids. V gave up 9 bases and J gave up 0 bases; unmatched junction bases: 4. Germline V lookup: CDR1 SNHLY, CDR2 FYNNEI. In DNA, the CDR3 is TGTGCCAGACGACAGGGCCTGAACACTGAAGCTTTCTTT. Its protein is CARRQGLNTEAFF.

J is TRBJ2-1 and V is TRBV27; 13 bases agree with TRBD2. In germline, CDR1 is MNHEY, CDR2 SMNVEV (reference sequence). The trim removed 5 bases at V and 6 bases at J, leaving 10 bases unmatched. This CDR3 has 17 amino acids. This CDR3 is CASSMPRTSGGPNEQFF. As DNA, the CDR3 is TGTGCCAGCAGTATGCCTCGGACTAGCGGGGGACCCAATGAGCAGTTCTTC.

V is TRBV7-3 and J is TRBJ2-3; 9 nucleotides match TRBD2. The CDR3 has 13 amino acids. Germline-derived CDR1 and CDR2 are SGHTA and FQGTGA. After removal of 5 bases from V and 10 bases from J, the junction contained 7 bases not matched to a gene. The CDR3: CASSPQRGDAQYF. CDR3 bases: TGTGCCAGCAGCCCCCAGCGGGGGGATGCGCAGTATTTT.

The V call is TRBV7-6, the J call TRBJ2-1; 9 nucleotides align to TRBD2. Germline CDR1 and CDR2: SGHVS and FNYEAQ. V was pared by 2 bases and J by 2 bases, with 4 bases of the junction left unmatched. There are 16 residues in the CDR3. The CDR3 here is CASSLRLAGTYNEQFF. DNA for the CDR3: TGTGCCAGCAGCTTAAGGCTAGCGGGGACCTACAATGAGCAGTTCTTC.

This clone was counted once. V usage is TRBV18 and J usage is TRBJ2-1; 11 bases are a match to TRBD2. The CDR3 covers 18 residues. Germline CDR1 KGHSH, CDR2 LQKENI. The V segment lost 0 bases and the J segment 4 bases; nucleotides outside the gene matches: 8. CDR3 sequence (DNA): TGTGCCAGCTCACCACCGGGAGTAGCGGGGGGGGCGTACAATGAGCAGTTCTTC. Protein product: CASSPPGVAGGAYNEQFF.

The CDR3 DNA sequence: TGTGCCAGCAGCCGGGGGACTGGAAACACCATATATTTT. It yields the protein CASSRGTGNTIYF. The chain is built from TRBV3-1 (or the pseudogene TRBV3-2) and TRBJ1-3; tentative D call: TRBD1 (5 bases). Germline V gives CDR1 LGHDT, CDR2 YNNKEL (reference sequence). This CDR3 is 13 amino acids long. V gave up 4 bases and J gave up 2 bases, with 6 bases separating them.

This sequence joins TRBV28 and TRBJ2-2, with TRBD1 as a possible D gene (6 bases). This CDR3 contains 16 residues. V was cut by 7 bases and J by 1 base, with 16 bases left in between. CDR1 MDHEN and CDR2 SYDVKM come from the germline V gene. CDR3: CASTTGPGLNTGELFF. DNA for the CDR3: TGTGCCAGCACTACAGGGCCAGGACTGAACACCGGGGAGCTGTTTTTT.